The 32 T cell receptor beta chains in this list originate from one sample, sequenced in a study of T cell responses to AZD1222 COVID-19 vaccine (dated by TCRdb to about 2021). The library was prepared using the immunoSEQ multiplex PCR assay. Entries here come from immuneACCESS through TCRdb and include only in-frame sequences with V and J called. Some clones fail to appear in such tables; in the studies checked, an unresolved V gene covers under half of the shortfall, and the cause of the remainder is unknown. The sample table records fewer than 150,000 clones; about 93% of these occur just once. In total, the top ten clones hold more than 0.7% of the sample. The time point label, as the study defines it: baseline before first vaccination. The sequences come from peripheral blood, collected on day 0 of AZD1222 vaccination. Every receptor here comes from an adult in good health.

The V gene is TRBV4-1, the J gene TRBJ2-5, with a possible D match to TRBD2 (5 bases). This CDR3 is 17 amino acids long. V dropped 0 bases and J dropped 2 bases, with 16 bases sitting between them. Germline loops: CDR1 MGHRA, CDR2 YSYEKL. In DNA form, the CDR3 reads TGCGCCAGCAGCCAAGAAGGAAGGAGGACTCTACAAGAGACCCAGTACTTC. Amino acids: CASSQEGRRTLQETQYF.

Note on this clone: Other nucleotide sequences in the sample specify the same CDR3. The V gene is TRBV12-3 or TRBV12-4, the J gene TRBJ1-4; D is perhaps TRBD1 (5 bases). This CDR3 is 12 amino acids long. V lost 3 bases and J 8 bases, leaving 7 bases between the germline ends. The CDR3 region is CASSFSGEKLFF. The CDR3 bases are TGTGCCAGCAGTTTTTCAGGGGAAAAACTGTTTTTT.

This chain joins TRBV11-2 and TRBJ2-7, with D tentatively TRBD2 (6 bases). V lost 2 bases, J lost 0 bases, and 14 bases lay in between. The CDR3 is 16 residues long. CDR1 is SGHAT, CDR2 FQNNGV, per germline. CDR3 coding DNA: TGTGCCAGCAGCTTAAGTCGGGGGAGTATCTCCTACGAGCAGTACTTC. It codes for CASSLSRGSISYEQYF.

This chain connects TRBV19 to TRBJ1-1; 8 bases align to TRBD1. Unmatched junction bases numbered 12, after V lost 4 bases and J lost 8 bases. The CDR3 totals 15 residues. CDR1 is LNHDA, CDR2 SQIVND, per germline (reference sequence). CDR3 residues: CASSKRDRWAGEAFF. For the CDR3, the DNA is TGTGCCAGTAGTAAGAGGGACAGGTGGGCTGGGGAAGCTTTCTTT.

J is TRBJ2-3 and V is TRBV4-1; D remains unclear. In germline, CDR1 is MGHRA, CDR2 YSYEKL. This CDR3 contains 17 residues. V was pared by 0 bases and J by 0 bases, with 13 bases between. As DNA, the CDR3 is TGCGCCAGCAGCCAAGATGCCGCCTACACTAGCACAGATACGCAGTATTTT. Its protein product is CASSQDAAYTSTDTQYF.

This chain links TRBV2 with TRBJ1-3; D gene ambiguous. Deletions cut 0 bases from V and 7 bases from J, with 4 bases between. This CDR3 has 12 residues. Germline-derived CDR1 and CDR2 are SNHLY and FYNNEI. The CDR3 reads CASSEALNTIYF. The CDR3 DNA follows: TGTGCCAGCAGTGAAGCGCTGAACACCATATATTTT. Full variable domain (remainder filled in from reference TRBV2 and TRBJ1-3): EPEVTQTPSHQVTQMGQEVILRCVPISNHLYFYWYRQILGQKVEFLVSFYNNEISEKSEIFDDQFSVERPDGSNFTLKIRSTKLEDSAMYFCASSEALNTIYFGEGSWLTVV.

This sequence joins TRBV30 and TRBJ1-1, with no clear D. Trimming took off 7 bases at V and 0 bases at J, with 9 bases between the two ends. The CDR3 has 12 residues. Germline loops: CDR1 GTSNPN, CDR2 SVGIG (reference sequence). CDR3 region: CASQTLNTEAFF. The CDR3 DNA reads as TGTGCCTCCCAGACCCTGAACACTGAAGCTTTCTTT.

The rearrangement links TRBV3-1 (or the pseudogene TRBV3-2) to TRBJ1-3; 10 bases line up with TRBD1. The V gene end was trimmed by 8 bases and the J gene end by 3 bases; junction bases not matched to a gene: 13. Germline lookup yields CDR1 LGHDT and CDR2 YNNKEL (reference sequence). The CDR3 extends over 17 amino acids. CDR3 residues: CASGNPLGDRGGNTIYF. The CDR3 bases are TGTGCCAGCGGGAATCCCTTGGGGGACAGGGGTGGAAACACCATATATTTT.

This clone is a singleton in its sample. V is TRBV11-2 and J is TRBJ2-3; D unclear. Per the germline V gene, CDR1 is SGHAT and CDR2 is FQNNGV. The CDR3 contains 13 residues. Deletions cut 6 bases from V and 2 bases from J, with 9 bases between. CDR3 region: CASRTLNTDTQYF. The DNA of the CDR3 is TGTGCCAGCAGAACCCTGAACACAGATACGCAGTATTTT. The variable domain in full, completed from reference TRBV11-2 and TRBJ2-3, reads EAGVAQSPRYKIIEKRQSVAFWCNPISGHATLYWYQQILGQGPKLLIQFQNNGVVDDSQLPKDRFSAERLKGVDSTLKIQPAKLEDSAVYLCASRTLNTDTQYFGPGTRLTVL.

Here the CDR3 reads CASSEAQGFSNQPQHF. CDR3 DNA sequence: TGTGCCAGCAGTGAAGCCCAAGGATTCAGCAATCAGCCCCAGCATTTT. V and J are TRBV6-1 and TRBJ1-5; D remains unclear. Germline V gene sequence: CDR1 MNHNS, CDR2 SASEGT. The CDR3 has 16 amino acids. The ends were cut back, 0 bases at V and 1 base at J, with 10 bases in the middle.

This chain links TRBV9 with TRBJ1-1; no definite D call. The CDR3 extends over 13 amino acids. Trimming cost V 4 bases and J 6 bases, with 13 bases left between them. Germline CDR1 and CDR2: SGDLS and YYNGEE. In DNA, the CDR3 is TGTGCCAGCAGCCTCTCTGTTCGGGCTGAAGCTTTCTTT. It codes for CASSLSVRAEAFF.

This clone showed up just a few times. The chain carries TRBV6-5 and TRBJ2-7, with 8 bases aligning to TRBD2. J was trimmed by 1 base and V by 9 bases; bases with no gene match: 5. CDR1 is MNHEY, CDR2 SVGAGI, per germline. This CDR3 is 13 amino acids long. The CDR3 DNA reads TGTGCCAGTCGAACGGGAGGGTCCTACGAGCAGTACTTC. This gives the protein CASRTGGSYEQYF.

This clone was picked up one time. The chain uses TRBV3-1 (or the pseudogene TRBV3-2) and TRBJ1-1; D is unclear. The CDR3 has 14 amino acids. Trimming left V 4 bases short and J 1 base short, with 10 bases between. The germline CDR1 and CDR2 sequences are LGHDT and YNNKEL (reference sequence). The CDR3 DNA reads TGTGCCAGCAGCCCCTCCCACCAGAACACTGAAGCTTTCTTT. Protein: CASSPSHQNTEAFF.

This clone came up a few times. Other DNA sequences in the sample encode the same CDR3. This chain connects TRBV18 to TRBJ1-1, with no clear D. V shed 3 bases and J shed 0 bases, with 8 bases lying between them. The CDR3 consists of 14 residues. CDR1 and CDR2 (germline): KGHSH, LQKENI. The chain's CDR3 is CASSPRDLNTEAFF. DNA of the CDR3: TGTGCCAGCTCACCTAGGGATCTGAACACTGAAGCTTTCTTT.

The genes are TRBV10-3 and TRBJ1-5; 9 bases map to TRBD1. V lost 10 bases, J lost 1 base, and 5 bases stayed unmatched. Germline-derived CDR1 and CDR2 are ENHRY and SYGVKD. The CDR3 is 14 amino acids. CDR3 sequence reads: CATQGAASNQPQHF. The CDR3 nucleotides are TGTGCCACACAGGGGGCGGCGAGCAATCAGCCCCAGCATTTT.

The CDR3 loop reads CASSDTGTRSEKLFF. The CDR3 DNA is TGTGCCAGCAGTGATACCGGGACCAGGAGTGAAAAACTGTTTTTT. The chain employs TRBV6-1 and TRBJ1-4, with D tentatively TRBD1 (5 bases). The germline CDR1 and CDR2 sequences are MNHNS and SASEGT. The ends were cut back, 3 bases at V and 7 bases at J, with 15 bases in the middle. The CDR3 loop spans 15 amino acids.

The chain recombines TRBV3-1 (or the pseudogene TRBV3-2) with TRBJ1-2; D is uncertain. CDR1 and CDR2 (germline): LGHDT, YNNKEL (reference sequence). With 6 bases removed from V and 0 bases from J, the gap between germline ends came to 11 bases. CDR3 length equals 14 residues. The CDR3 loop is CASSKSETNYGYTF. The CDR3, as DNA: TGTGCCAGCAGTAAATCAGAGACTAACTATGGCTACACCTTC.

The CDR3 protein is CASTSSGPQYF. CDR3 bases: TGTGCCAGCACCTCCTCGGGACCGCAGTACTTC. V usage is TRBV12-3 or TRBV12-4 and J usage is TRBJ2-7, with D perhaps being TRBD1 or TRBD2 (5 bases each). Trimming took 7 bases from V and 9 from J, leaving 13 bases between them. This CDR3 has 11 amino acids.

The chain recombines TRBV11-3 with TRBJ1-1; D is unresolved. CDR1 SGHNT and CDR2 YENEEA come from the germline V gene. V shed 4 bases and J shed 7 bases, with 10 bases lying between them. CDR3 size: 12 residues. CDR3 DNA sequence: TGTGCCAGCAGCTCTCGTCTCGGTGAAGCTTTCTTT. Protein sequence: CASSSRLGEAFF.

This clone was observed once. The CDR3: CASSLYGTRNQPQHF. In nucleotides, the CDR3 is TGTGCCAGCAGCTTGTACGGGACAAGAAATCAGCCCCAGCATTTT. The V and J genes are TRBV5-6 and TRBJ1-5, with a tentative D call TRBD1 (6 bases). Trimming cost V 1 base and J 4 bases, with 12 bases left between them. Germline V gene lookup returns CDR1 SGHDT and CDR2 YYEEEE. The CDR3 is 15 residues long.

CDR3 DNA: TGTGCCAGCAGCTTGGGACCGAGCTATGGCTACACCTTC. This gives the protein CASSLGPSYGYTF. This chain links TRBV7-9 with TRBJ1-2, with D possibly matching TRBD1 (5 bases). CDR1 SEHNR and CDR2 FQNEAQ come from the germline V gene (reference sequence). V lost 3 bases and J lost 4, with 9 bases in between. CDR3 size: 13 residues.

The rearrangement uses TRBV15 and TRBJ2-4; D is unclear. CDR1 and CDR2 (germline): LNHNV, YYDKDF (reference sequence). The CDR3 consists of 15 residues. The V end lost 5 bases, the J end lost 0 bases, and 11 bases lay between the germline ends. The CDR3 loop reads CATSGPYLAKNIQYF. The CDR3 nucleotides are TGTGCCACCAGCGGCCCATATCTAGCCAAAAACATTCAGTACTTC.

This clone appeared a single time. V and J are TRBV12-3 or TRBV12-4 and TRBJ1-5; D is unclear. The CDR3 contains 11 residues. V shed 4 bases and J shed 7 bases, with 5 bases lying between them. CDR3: CASSSVQPQHF. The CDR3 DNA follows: TGTGCCAGCAGTTCTGTCCAGCCCCAGCATTTT.

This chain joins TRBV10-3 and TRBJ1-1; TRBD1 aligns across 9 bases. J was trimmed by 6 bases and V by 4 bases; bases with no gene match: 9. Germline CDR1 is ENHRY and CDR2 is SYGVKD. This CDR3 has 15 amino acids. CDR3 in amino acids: CAISGGTGSLAEAFF. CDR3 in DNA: TGTGCCATCAGTGGGGGGACAGGGAGTCTTGCTGAAGCTTTCTTT.

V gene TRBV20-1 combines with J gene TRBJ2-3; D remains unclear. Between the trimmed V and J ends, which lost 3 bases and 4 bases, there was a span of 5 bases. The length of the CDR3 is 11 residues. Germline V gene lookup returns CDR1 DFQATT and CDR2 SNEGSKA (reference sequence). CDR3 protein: CSASPSDTQYF. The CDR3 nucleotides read TGCAGTGCTAGCCCCTCAGATACGCAGTATTTT.

The CDR3 sequence: CAISESEVSQPQHF. For the CDR3, the DNA is TGTGCCATCAGTGAGTCCGAAGTGAGTCAGCCCCAGCATTTT. The chain employs TRBV10-3 and TRBJ1-5; the D is unclear. The CDR3 contains 14 residues. Germline V CDR1 and CDR2: ENHRY, SYGVKD. Trimming took off 0 bases at V and 6 bases at J, with 9 bases between the two ends.

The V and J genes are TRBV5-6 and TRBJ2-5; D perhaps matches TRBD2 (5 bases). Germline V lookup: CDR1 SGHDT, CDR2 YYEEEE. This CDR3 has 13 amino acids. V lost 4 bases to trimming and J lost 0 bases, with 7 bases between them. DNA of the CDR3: TGTGCCAGCAGCAGGGAGTACCAAGAGACCCAGTACTTC. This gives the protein CASSREYQETQYF. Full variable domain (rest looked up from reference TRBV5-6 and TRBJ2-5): DAGVTQSPTHLIKTRGQQVTLRCSPKSGHDTVSWYQQALGQGPQFIFQYYEEEERQRGNFPDRFSGHQFPNYSSELNVNALLLGDSALYLCASSREYQETQYFGPGTRLLVL.

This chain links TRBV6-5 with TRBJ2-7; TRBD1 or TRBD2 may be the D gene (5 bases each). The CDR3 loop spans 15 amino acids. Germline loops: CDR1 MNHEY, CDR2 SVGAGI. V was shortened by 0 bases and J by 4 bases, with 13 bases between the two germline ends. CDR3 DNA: TGTGCCAGCAGTTACTCAGTCGGGGCGGAGTACGAGCAGTACTTC. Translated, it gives CASSYSVGAEYEQYF.

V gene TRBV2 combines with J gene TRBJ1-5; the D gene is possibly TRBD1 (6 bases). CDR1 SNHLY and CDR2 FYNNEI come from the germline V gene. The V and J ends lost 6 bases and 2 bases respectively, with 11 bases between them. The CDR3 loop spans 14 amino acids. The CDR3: CASRRGRGNQPQHF. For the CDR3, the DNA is TGTGCCAGCAGACGGGGGCGAGGCAATCAGCCCCAGCATTTT.

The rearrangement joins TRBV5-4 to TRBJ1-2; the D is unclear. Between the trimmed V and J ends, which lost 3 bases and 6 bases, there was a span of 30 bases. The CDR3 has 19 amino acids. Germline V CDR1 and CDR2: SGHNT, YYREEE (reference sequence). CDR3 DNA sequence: TGTGCCAGCAGCTCCACCCTTACCAGGACTTTCAGGACCCCTCATGGCTACACCTTC. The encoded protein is CASSSTLTRTFRTPHGYTF.

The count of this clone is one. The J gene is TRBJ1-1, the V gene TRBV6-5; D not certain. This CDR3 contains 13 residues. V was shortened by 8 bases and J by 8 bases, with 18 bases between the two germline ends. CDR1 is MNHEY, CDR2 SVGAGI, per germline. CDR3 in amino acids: CASLSPGPREAFF. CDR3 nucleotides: TGTGCCAGCTTAAGTCCGGGTCCGAGGGAAGCTTTCTTT.

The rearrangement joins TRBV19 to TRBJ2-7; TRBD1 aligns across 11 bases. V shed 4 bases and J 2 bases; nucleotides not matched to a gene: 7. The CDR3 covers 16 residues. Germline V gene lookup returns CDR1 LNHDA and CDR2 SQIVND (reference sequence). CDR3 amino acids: CASSTPPGQGAYEQYF. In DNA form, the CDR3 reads TGTGCCAGTAGTACTCCTCCGGGACAGGGGGCCTACGAGCAGTACTTC.